The entry below gives a single T cell receptor (beta chain) sequence along with its context. How the authors handled the data: Amplification of reference gene primers provided the estimated nucleated cell counts. Using immunoSEQ multiplex PCR, the repertoire was profiled, and TCRdb retains in-frame clones only, with some absent. V, J and clone size derive from that table, while D and trimming were established from the DNA sequence. The sample carries 200,000 to 250,000 clones, about nine tenths recorded once. The sample comes from a study of blood T cell repertoires in COVID-19. Study-wide context: Sample material is recorded as cDNA or gDNA derived from T cells, B-cell-depleted T cells, or PBMCs.

This CDR3 has 12 residues. The germline V gene has CDR1 SNHLY and CDR2 FYNNEI. The junction had 11 bases not matched to a gene; V was cut back by 11 bases and J by 14 bases. This receptor was obtained from a woman between 40 and 50 years old with acute or convalescent COVID-19. Sequences were obtained from peripheral blood. The chain combines TRBV2 with TRBJ1-6; 8 bases align to TRBD1. CDR3 loop: CAFTDRGESLHF. Written as DNA, the CDR3 is TGTGCCTTTACCGACAGGGGTGAATCCCTCCACTTT.